A single sample is the source of the 18 T cell receptor beta chains below, sequenced in a study of early T cells in non-severe SARS-CoV-2 infection. MiXCR was run by TCRdb on the 5' RACE reads, yielding one entry per CDR3 protein. This table holds about 64,000 distinct CDR3 sequences, more than 15% found once. The sequences come from whole blood, collected at baseline. These receptors were obtained from an adult who was a healthcare worker with PCR-confirmed SARS-CoV-2 infection or an uninfected control (not recorded which).

Only a few counts were recorded for this clonotype. The chain joins TRBV6-2 or TRBV6-3 to TRBJ1-6; D possibly corresponds to TRBD1 (5 bases). The CDR3 extends over 12 amino acids. CDR1 is MNHEY and CDR2 is SVGEGT in the germline V gene. V dropped 7 bases and J dropped 7 bases, with 8 bases sitting between them. This CDR3 is CASNEGNSPLHF. CDR3 nucleotides: TGTGCCAGCAACGAGGGGAATTCACCCCTCCACTTT.

In its sample, this clonotype was seen many times. V usage is TRBV5-4 and J usage is TRBJ2-1; 7 bases line up with TRBD1. Germline lookup yields CDR1 SGHNT and CDR2 YYREEE (reference sequence). This CDR3 contains 15 residues. Trimming cost V 3 bases and J 4 bases; bases outside gene matches: 7. The DNA for the CDR3 is TGTGCCAGCAGCTGGACAGGCGCTAATTACAATGAGCAGTTCTTC. Translation gives CASSWTGANYNEQFF.

The chain recombines TRBV12-3 or TRBV12-4 with TRBJ2-1; a possible D gene is TRBD1 (5 bases). This CDR3 has 15 residues. V lost 0 bases and J lost 4, with 10 bases in between. CDR3 region: CASSLAGARYNEQFF. The CDR3 coding sequence is TGTGCCAGCAGTTTAGCAGGGGCGCGTTACAATGAGCAGTTCTTC.

The CDR3 region has the DNA TGTGCCAGCAGTTACAGTGGCGGGAGCACAGATACGCAGTATTTT. Encoded protein: CASSYSGGSTDTQYF. This chain connects TRBV6-2 or TRBV6-3 to TRBJ2-3; tentative D call: TRBD2 (5 bases). This CDR3 region has 15 residues. Germline CDR1 reads MNHEY; CDR2 reads SVGEGT. The V end was cut by 2 bases, the J end by 0 bases, with 9 bases between.

The chain links TRBV7-6 to TRBJ2-2; D is perhaps TRBD2 (6 bases). Trimming stripped 4 bases from V and 5 bases from J, with 11 bases between. CDR1 and CDR2 (germline): SGHVS, FNYEAQ. The CDR3 is made up of 14 amino acids. In DNA, the CDR3 is TGTGCCAGCAGCTCGGGGGTTGTAACCGGGGAGCTGTTTTTT. This encodes CASSSGVVTGELFF. Complete variable domain (other parts from reference TRBV7-6 and TRBJ2-2): GAGVSQSPRYKVTKRGQDVALRCDPISGHVSLYWYRQALGQGPEFLTYFNYEAQQDKSGLPNDRFSAERPEGSISTLTIQRTEQRDSAMYRCASSSGVVTGELFFGEGSRLTVL.

The chain uses TRBV4-3 and TRBJ2-2, with a weak D call TRBD2 (7 bases). The germline V and J ends were trimmed by 5 bases and 3 bases, with 19 bases remaining between them. Germline CDR1 is LGHNA and CDR2 is YSLEER. This CDR3 is 17 amino acids long. CDR3 bases: TGCGCCAGCAGCGAAAGGGTACGGGGGGCGGACACCGGGGAGCTGTTTTTT. Protein: CASSERVRGADTGELFF.

A few counts support this clonotype. V and J are TRBV12-3 or TRBV12-4 and TRBJ1-2, with no clear D. The CDR3 has 13 residues. V was cut by 5 bases and J by 2 bases, with 9 bases left in between. CDR3 DNA sequence: TGTGCCAGCAGTGAAGGAGGAAACTATGGCTACACCTTC. Protein: CASSEGGNYGYTF.

This clonotype was counted a few times. The chain carries TRBV20-1 and TRBJ2-4; perhaps TRBD1 as D (7 bases). The CDR3 sequence is 13 residues long. Deletions cut 6 bases from V and 6 bases from J, with 15 bases between. Germline CDR1 and CDR2: DFQATT and SNEGSKA (reference sequence). The CDR3 loop reads CSARHQGGNIQYF. CDR3 bases: TGCAGTGCCCGGCACCAGGGGGGAAACATTCAGTACTTC.

This clonotype has just a few counts. The J gene is TRBJ2-3, the V gene TRBV10-1; D may be TRBD2 (6 bases). This CDR3 region has 14 residues. Trimming took 4 bases from V and 3 from J, leaving 11 bases between them. The germline V gene encodes CDR1 WNHNN and CDR2 SYGVQD (reference sequence). The CDR3, as DNA: TGCGCCAGCAGTGCGGCGGGATCGACAGATACGCAGTATTTT. Its protein is CASSAAGSTDTQYF.

V and J are TRBV7-9 and TRBJ2-1, with 8 bases identical to TRBD2. The CDR3 has 14 residues. The V and J ends lost 3 bases and 8 bases, in that order; junction bases with no gene match: 6. In germline, CDR1 is SEHNR, CDR2 FQNEAQ (reference sequence). The CDR3 sequence: CASSFSGSWDEQFF. The DNA for the CDR3 is TGTGCCAGCAGCTTCAGCGGGAGTTGGGATGAGCAGTTCTTC.

The CDR3 reads CASSPGQNSNTEAFF. CDR3 nucleotide sequence: TGTGCCAGCAGCCCGGGACAGAATTCAAACACTGAAGCTTTCTTT. V gene TRBV12-3 or TRBV12-4 combines with J gene TRBJ1-1; 7 nucleotides match TRBD1. CDR3 length equals 15 residues. The junction had 9 bases not matched to a gene; V was cut back by 6 bases and J by 2 bases.

V and J are TRBV6-5 and TRBJ1-1, with D possibly matching TRBD1 (6 bases). Germline V gene data show CDR1 as MNHEY and CDR2 as SVGAGI. The V end was cut by 0 bases, the J end by 4 bases, with 9 bases between. There are 14 residues in the CDR3. CDR3 amino acids: CASSYSRGGTEAFF. The CDR3 DNA reads as TGTGCCAGCAGTTACTCGAGGGGGGGCACTGAAGCTTTCTTT.

In this sample, this clonotype turned up many times. The CDR3: CSARESGNTGELFF. CDR3 DNA: TGCAGTGCTAGAGAATCGGGGAACACCGGGGAGCTGTTTTTT. The chain is built from TRBV20-1 and TRBJ2-2; D remains ambiguous. The CDR3 runs to 14 residues. The V end lost 0 bases, the J end lost 1 base, and 6 bases lay between the germline ends. Germline loops: CDR1 DFQATT, CDR2 SNEGSKA (reference sequence).

This clonotype was picked up a small number of times. CDR3 in amino acids: CASSVVETGELFF. In DNA, the CDR3 is TGTGCCAGCAGCGTAGTGGAGACCGGGGAGCTGTTTTTT. V usage is TRBV9 and J usage is TRBJ2-2; D remains ambiguous. Trimming took 0 bases from V and 5 from J, leaving 5 bases between them. Looked up from germline, CDR1 is SGDLS and CDR2 is YYNGEE. The CDR3 totals 13 residues.

This clonotype was seen only a few times. This chain links TRBV12-3 or TRBV12-4 with TRBJ2-3; 7 bases match TRBD1. J was trimmed by 4 bases and V by 7 bases; bases with no gene match: 11. The CDR3 covers 15 residues. The CDR3 spells CASTLVQGEADTQYF. CDR3 nucleotide sequence: TGTGCCAGCACCCTGGTCCAGGGGGAAGCAGATACGCAGTATTTT.

This clonotype was counted between two and nine times. The V gene is TRBV11-2, the J gene TRBJ2-2; TRBD2 agrees at 12 bases. From germline, CDR1 is SGHAT and CDR2 FQNNGV. The V gene end was trimmed by 5 bases and the J gene end by 8 bases; junction bases not matched to a gene: 15. There are 18 residues in the CDR3. CDR3 nucleotides: TGTGCCAGCAGCCGAGGACCCCGACTAGCGGGAGAAGCGGGGGAGCTGTTTTTT. Protein sequence: CASSRGPRLAGEAGELFF.

Only a few counts were recorded for this clonotype. One junction end does not reproduce the germline sequence, and a read error may be involved. This chain connects TRBV7-6 to TRBJ1-1; unclear D gene. CDR1 SGHVS and CDR2 FNYEAQ come from the germline V gene. The CDR3 extends over 13 amino acids. As DNA, the CDR3 is TGTGCCAGCAGCCTAGCCATGAACACTGAAGCTTTCTTT. This gives the protein CASSLAMNTEAFF.

DNA of the CDR3: TGCAGTGCCCGTGGGGGCCGCAACAATGAGCAGTTCTTC. As protein: CSARGGRNNEQFF. The rearrangement links TRBV20-1 to TRBJ2-1, with a possible D match to TRBD1 (6 bases). The CDR3 spans 13 residues. Germline V CDR1 and CDR2: DFQATT, SNEGSKA (reference sequence). Trimming took 6 bases from V and 5 from J, leaving 14 bases between them.